This T cell receptor beta chain was retrieved from a study of cytomegalovirus exposure and HLA in healthy donors. Findings of the study overall: Reports showed the classifier diagnosing cytomegalovirus status with high specificity and sensitivity. Most of the CMV-associated TCR beta chains (in a later analysis) appeared to be HLA-restricted.

The PCR was carried out with 60 Vbeta primers and 13 Jbeta primers. Authors' methods: Unique TCR beta chains numbered roughly 80 million in a later analysis, with around 10 million shared. Clones were sequenced by immunoSEQ multiplex PCR, and TCRdb holds only the in-frame ones, with some missing. V and J calls and clone size are given by that table; D and trimming were obtained from the DNA. Of 170,000 or so clones listed, under 80% are singletons. This clone has only a few counts. Its antigen is as yet unknown. Germline loops: CDR1 KGHSH, CDR2 LQKENI. The CDR3 is made up of 15 amino acids. Trimming pared 3 bases from V and 5 bases from J, leaving 16 bases between.

This clonotype was sampled from a woman in her fifties or sixties in good health and CMV-seropositive. What was sequenced was PBMCs. This sequence joins TRBV18 and TRBJ1-2; D might be TRBD1 (5 bases). The CDR3 DNA follows: TGTGCCAGCTCACCGGAGGGGTCGTATTTTTATGGCTACACCTTC. This translates into CASSPEGSYFYGYTF.